This TCR beta chain derives from a study of long-term antiretroviral therapy in people with HIV. Notes on the study in general: Clones that expanded before ART (that is, prior to treatment) dominated the repertoire at all time points.

A word on this clone: The antigen is unknown.

The assay used was immunoSEQ (version v3.0), run at survey level. Sequencing was performed with immunoSEQ multiplex PCR; in TCRdb, only in-frame clones are kept and a portion is missing. The profile shows 9,500 to 12,000 clones, around 82% of them singletons. The CDR3 extends over 16 amino acids. Sequences were derived from unsorted PBMCs, sampled 1.8 years after starting antiretroviral therapy. V gene TRBV21-1 combines with J gene TRBJ1-4. TRBV21-1 corresponds to a pseudogene. The receptor's source is a man aged 35-49 years with HIV. This CDR3 is CASSGGGCPSYEKLFF. DNA for the CDR3: TGTGCCAGCAGCGGCGGAGGCTGTCCCTCCTATGAAAAACTGTTTTTT.